This T cell receptor beta chain was captured in a study of OX40 agonist ivuxolimab in advanced cancers. Turning to the study itself: Eligibility admitted prior anti-PD-1, anti-PD-L1 or anti-CTLA-4 therapy; about 42% had some. Study-level results: No determination was made of the antigen specificity of the expanded peripheral T cells.

With regard to this clone: Its antigen is unknown.

CDR1 and CDR2 (germline): LNHDA, SQIVND (reference sequence). The CDR3 contains 14 residues. The V end lost 1 base, the J end lost 2 bases, and 8 bases lay between the germline ends. Assay: immunoSEQ multiplex PCR; the TCRdb copy retains only in-frame clones and omits some. This repertoire shows some 82,000 clones, 90% to 95% found once; its top ten account for about 2.3%. The chain couples TRBV19 to TRBJ1-2, with unresolved D. This sample comprised CD4+ or CD8+ T cells sorted from blood, obtained in a trial of the OX40 agonist ivuxolimab. This TCR came from an adult with an advanced solid tumor such as melanoma, head and neck, liver or kidney cancer. CDR3 region: CASSIARSNYGYTF. The CDR3 nucleotides read TGTGCCAGTAGTATAGCGCGTTCGAACTATGGCTACACCTTC.